The 2 T cell receptor beta chains given below trace back to one sample, sequenced in a study of cytomegalovirus exposure and HLA in healthy donors. Here immunoSEQ multiplex PCR was the method, and the copy in TCRdb shows in-frame clones only, minus some. Counted here are under 65,000 clones, 90% to 95% occurring once; the ten biggest clones make up around 5.5%. Specimen: PBMCs. The receptors shown here come from a woman under 30 in good health and CMV-seropositive.

The chain uses TRBV20-1 and TRBJ2-7; 7 positions agree with TRBD1. This CDR3 is 11 amino acids long. V was clipped by 6 bases and J by 4 bases; unmatched bases: 3. Germline assignment: CDR1 DFQATT and CDR2 SNEGSKA (reference sequence). CDR3 coding DNA: TGCAGTGCCCAGGACAGGTACGAGCAGTACTTC. Translating it yields CSAQDRYEQYF.

The chain links TRBV7-3 to TRBJ1-2, with unresolved D. V was clipped by 2 bases and J by 5 bases, with 9 bases between them. Germline lookup yields CDR1 SGHTA and CDR2 FQGTGA. This CDR3 comprises 13 residues. The CDR3 sequence: CASSLGFGYGYTF. The CDR3 DNA reads TGTGCCAGCAGCTTAGGGTTCGGGTATGGCTACACCTTC. Full variable domain (outside the CDR3, taken from reference TRBV7-3 and TRBJ1-2): GAGVSQTPSNKVTEKGKYVELRCDPISGHTALYWYRQSLGQGPEFLIYFQGTGAADDSGLPNDRFFAVRPEGSVSTLKIQRTERGDSAVYLCASSLGFGYGYTFGSGTRLTVV.